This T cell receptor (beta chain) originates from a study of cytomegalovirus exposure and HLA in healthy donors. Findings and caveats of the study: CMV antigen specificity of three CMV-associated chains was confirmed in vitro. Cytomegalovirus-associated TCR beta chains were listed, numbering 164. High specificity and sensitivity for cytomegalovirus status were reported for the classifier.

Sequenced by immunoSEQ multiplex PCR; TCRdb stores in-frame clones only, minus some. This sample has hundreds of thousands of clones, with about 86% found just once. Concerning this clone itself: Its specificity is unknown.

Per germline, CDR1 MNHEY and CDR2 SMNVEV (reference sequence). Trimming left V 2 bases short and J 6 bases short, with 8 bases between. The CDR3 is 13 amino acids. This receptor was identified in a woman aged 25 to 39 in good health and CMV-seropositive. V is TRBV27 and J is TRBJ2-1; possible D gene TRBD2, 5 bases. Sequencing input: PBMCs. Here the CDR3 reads CASSLVSANEQFF. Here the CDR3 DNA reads TGTGCCAGCAGTTTAGTTAGCGCCAATGAGCAGTTCTTC.